These 31 T cell receptor beta chains originate from one sample sequenced in a study of PD-1 blockade in classical Hodgkin lymphoma. Using immunoSEQ multiplex PCR, the repertoire was profiled, and TCRdb retains in-frame clones only, with some absent. This table has around 24,000 clones, over 60% appearing once. After autologous stem cell transplantation all patients relapsed, and prior brentuximab vedotin exposure differed between cohorts. The specimen was peripheral blood mononuclear cells (PBMCs), collected before the second cycle of nivolumab. These receptors were collected from a human donor with classical Hodgkin lymphoma.

This clone counts as medium-sized (0.01 to 0.1%). The chain links TRBV30 to TRBJ2-1; 9 bases align to TRBD2. Germline V gene data show CDR1 as GTSNPN and CDR2 as SVGIG (reference sequence). Trimming took 2 bases from V and 8 from J; bases not matched to a gene: 7. This CDR3 is built from 14 residues. The CDR3 coding sequence is TGTGCCTGGAGTCCTGGCGGGGGGGCCGATGAGCAGTTCTTC. This translates into CAWSPGGGADEQFF.

The chain uses TRBV6-5 and TRBJ1-4; possible D gene TRBD1, 5 bases. The CDR3 consists of 16 residues. V was pared by 2 bases and J by 4 bases, with 14 bases between. The germline CDR1 and CDR2 sequences are MNHEY and SVGAGI. CDR3 in amino acids: CASSYQPGIDNEKLFF. In DNA form, the CDR3 reads TGTGCCAGCAGTTACCAGCCAGGGATAGATAATGAAAAACTGTTTTTT.

The chain links TRBV5-1 to TRBJ2-2; D might be TRBD1 or TRBD2, each matching 6 bases. From germline, CDR1 is SGHRS and CDR2 YFSETQ. V lost 3 bases and J lost 7, with 13 bases in between. This CDR3 contains 14 residues. CDR3 nucleotides: TGCGCCAGCAGCTCGGTGGGGGGCGTCGGGGAGCTGTTTTTT. This sequence encodes CASSSVGGVGELFF. Full variable domain (missing parts from reference TRBV5-1 and TRBJ2-2): KAGVTQTPRYLIKTRGQQVTLSCSPISGHRSVSWYQQTPGQGLQFLFEYFSETQRNKGNFPGRFSGRQFSNSRSEMNVSTLELGDSALYLCASSSVGGVGELFFGEGSRLTVL.

This chain links TRBV5-4 with TRBJ2-2; D is perhaps TRBD1 (6 bases). Trimming removed 0 bases from V and 5 bases from J, with 11 bases in between. Germline V CDR1 and CDR2: SGHNT, YYREEE (reference sequence). This CDR3 has 15 amino acids. The CDR3: CASSLALRGTGELFF. CDR3 bases: TGTGCCAGCAGCTTGGCCCTGAGGGGGACCGGGGAGCTGTTTTTT.

This chain links TRBV27 with TRBJ1-1, with D unclear. The CDR3 contains 15 residues. Germline V lookup: CDR1 MNHEY, CDR2 SMNVEV (reference sequence). V was pared by 4 bases and J by 12 bases, with 24 bases between. DNA for the CDR3: TGTGCCAGCAGTTCTTCCCCCCTTTCGGGCAGGCTTCCTTTCTTT. The encoded protein is CASSSSPLSGRLPFF.

This sequence joins TRBV27 and TRBJ1-2; D might be TRBD1 (6 bases). CDR3 length: 19 amino acids. V was clipped by 5 bases and J by 3 bases, with 28 bases between them. From germline, CDR1 is MNHEY and CDR2 SMNVEV (reference sequence). DNA of the CDR3: TGTGCCAGCAGTCGTTTAAGGGGGGACAACACGGGTGGTCACTATGGCTACACCTTC. Encoded protein: CASSRLRGDNTGGHYGYTF.

The CDR3 sequence: CASSLNVGSDTQYF. The CDR3 nucleotides are TGCGCCAGCAGCCTGAATGTGGGATCAGATACGCAGTATTTT. The chain uses TRBV5-1 and TRBJ2-3, with D uncertain. The CDR3 covers 14 residues. CDR1 and CDR2 (germline): SGHRS, YFSETQ. Trimming removed 4 bases at V and 4 bases at J, with 13 bases between.

Notes on this clone: Relative to the germline gene, one junction end is altered; a read error may explain this. This chain connects TRBV2 to TRBJ2-4, with TRBD2 matching 14 bases. The CDR3 runs to 14 residues. Germline V CDR1 and CDR2: SNHLY, FYNNEI. In nucleotides, the CDR3 is TGTGCCAGCAGAGACGGGACTAGCGGGGGCCATGGGGACTTC. This codes for CASRDGTSGGHGDF.

This sequence joins TRBV7-2 and TRBJ2-7; tentative D call: TRBD1 (6 bases). Deletions cut 0 bases from V and 6 bases from J, with 9 bases between. This CDR3 is built from 13 residues. Germline lookup yields CDR1 SGHTA and CDR2 FQGNSA. The CDR3 DNA is TGTGCCAGCAGCTTAGCACAGGGTTTCGAGCAGTACTTC. Its translation is CASSLAQGFEQYF.

This clone was counted only a few times. The CDR3 here is CASNGNRPGLAGGEQFF. The CDR3 nucleotides read TGTGCCAGCAACGGAAACCGACCGGGACTAGCGGGAGGTGAGCAGTTCTTC. The V gene is TRBV9, the J gene TRBJ2-1; the match to TRBD2 covers 15 bases. CDR3 length: 17 residues. The germline V gene has CDR1 SGDLS and CDR2 YYNGEE. The junction had 13 bases not matched to a gene; V was cut back by 6 bases and J by 9 bases.

The genes are TRBV18 and TRBJ2-3, with TRBD1 as a possible D gene (6 bases). Germline lookup yields CDR1 KGHSH and CDR2 LQKENI. The CDR3 extends over 13 amino acids. V dropped 5 bases and J dropped 6 bases, with 12 bases sitting between them. The CDR3 DNA follows: TGTGCCAGCTCATCAGATACAGGGGATACGCAGTATTTT. As protein: CASSSDTGDTQYF.

This clone was seen a handful of times. This chain connects TRBV5-8 to TRBJ2-1; the match to TRBD1 covers 9 bases. This CDR3 has 16 amino acids. The junction had 11 bases not matched to a gene; V was cut back by 0 bases and J by 10 bases. Germline V gives CDR1 SGHTS, CDR2 YDEGEE. CDR3 amino acids: CASSLGGQGFLWEQFF. CDR3 coding DNA: TGTGCCAGCAGCTTGGGAGGACAGGGGTTCTTATGGGAGCAGTTCTTC.

The chain uses TRBV11-2 and TRBJ1-2; TRBD1 matches at 12 bases. With V trimmed by 0 bases and J by 8 bases, 13 bases remained unmatched. This CDR3 is built from 18 residues. Germline CDR1 reads SGHAT; CDR2 reads FQNNGV. The CDR3 protein is CASSLDGGQGAALWGYTF. In DNA form, the CDR3 reads TGTGCCAGCAGCTTAGACGGGGGACAGGGGGCTGCCCTTTGGGGCTACACCTTC.

This chain uses TRBV28 with TRBJ2-7; 13 bases agree with TRBD2. V lost 7 bases, J lost 1 base, and 7 bases stayed unmatched. Germline lookup yields CDR1 MDHEN and CDR2 SYDVKM. The CDR3 loop spans 16 amino acids. CDR3 residues: CASTPGTSGVSYEQYF. As DNA, the CDR3 is TGTGCCAGCACCCCCGGGACTAGCGGGGTTTCCTACGAGCAGTACTTC.

V gene TRBV2 combines with J gene TRBJ1-2; D ambiguous. Between the trimmed V and J ends, which lost 11 bases and 8 bases, there was a span of 9 bases. CDR3 length: 9 amino acids. CDR1 and CDR2 from the germline V gene are SNHLY and FYNNEI. CDR3 in amino acids: CAGRGGYTF. The CDR3 DNA sequence: TGTGCCGGTCGTGGGGGCTACACCTTC.

V and J are TRBV19 and TRBJ1-1; D is unresolved. Germline lookup yields CDR1 LNHDA and CDR2 SQIVND (reference sequence). With 5 bases removed from V and 0 bases from J, the gap between germline ends came to 7 bases. The CDR3 is 13 amino acids. The CDR3 sequence: CASSSWVNTEAFF. In DNA form, the CDR3 reads TGTGCCAGTAGTTCGTGGGTGAACACTGAAGCTTTCTTT.

This clone was recorded a few times. The chain joins TRBV5-8 to TRBJ2-5; the D is unclear. Deletions cut 6 bases from V and 4 bases from J, with 19 bases between. Germline V gene lookup returns CDR1 SGHTS and CDR2 YDEGEE. This CDR3 region has 15 residues. This CDR3 reads CASNSGAPTTETQYF. The CDR3 nucleotides read TGTGCCAGCAATTCAGGAGCCCCGACCACAGAGACCCAGTACTTC.

The chain uses TRBV7-9 and TRBJ2-5; 7 nucleotides match TRBD2. The germline V gene has CDR1 SEHNR and CDR2 FQNEAQ (reference sequence). The V and J ends lost 1 base and 2 bases, in that order; junction bases with no gene match: 4. The CDR3 totals 15 residues. This CDR3 reads CASSLGGGEQETQYF. CDR3 nucleotides: TGTGCCAGCAGCTTAGGTGGGGGGGAACAAGAGACCCAGTACTTC.

V usage is TRBV30 and J usage is TRBJ2-3, with 12 bases that match TRBD1. Germline V gene data show CDR1 as GTSNPN and CDR2 as SVGIG (reference sequence). J gave up 2 bases and V 0 bases, and 3 bases lay outside the gene matches. This CDR3 has 16 amino acids. The CDR3 nucleotides are TGTGCCTGGAGTGTAGGGACAGGGGGCCCCACAGATACGCAGTATTTT. Its translation is CAWSVGTGGPTDTQYF.

In this sample, this clone is medium-sized. V gene TRBV28 combines with J gene TRBJ1-1; TRBD1 aligns across 7 bases. The CDR3 contains 14 residues. Trimming cost V 6 bases and J 1 base; bases outside gene matches: 5. CDR1 and CDR2 from the germline V gene are MDHEN and SYDVKM. The CDR3 reads CASSVTGTNTEAFF. The DNA of the CDR3 is TGTGCCAGCAGCGTGACAGGGACGAACACTGAAGCTTTCTTT.

The chain is built from TRBV27 and TRBJ2-3; D is unresolved. CDR3 length: 14 amino acids. Germline lookup yields CDR1 MNHEY and CDR2 SMNVEV (reference sequence). Between the trimmed V and J ends, which lost 6 bases and 2 bases, there was a span of 12 bases. The CDR3 spells CASSPYSSTDTQYF. The CDR3 DNA reads as TGTGCCAGCAGCCCGTATTCCTCCACAGATACGCAGTATTTT.

The chain is built from TRBV6-7 and TRBJ2-5; TRBD1 matches 10 bases. TRBV6-7 has ORF status, its function being uncertain. With V trimmed by 2 bases and J by 4 bases, 7 bases remained unmatched. The CDR3 runs 16 residues. CDR3 in DNA: TGTGCCAGCAGTTACAGGGGACAGGGGAGGGGAGAGACCCAGTACTTC. Residues: CASSYRGQGRGETQYF.

This clone was detected many times. This chain uses TRBV10-3 with TRBJ1-2; 8 nucleotides align to TRBD1. The CDR3 runs to 14 residues. Germline values: CDR1 ENHRY, CDR2 SYGVKD. The trim removed 4 bases at V and 3 bases at J, leaving 4 bases unmatched. Written as DNA, the CDR3 is TGTGCCATCAGTGGACAGGGGATCGACTATGGCTACACCTTC. Encoded protein: CAISGQGIDYGYTF.

The rearrangement uses TRBV28 and TRBJ1-1, with D possibly matching TRBD1 (5 bases). Trimming shortened V by 8 bases and J by 3 bases, and 16 bases separated the two germline ends. CDR3 length: 14 amino acids. CDR1 MDHEN and CDR2 SYDVKM come from the germline V gene. The CDR3, as DNA: TGTGCCAGCCGGCCGGGACCCACGTACACTGAAGCTTTCTTT. Protein product: CASRPGPTYTEAFF.

V usage is TRBV19 and J usage is TRBJ1-5; 7 nucleotides align to TRBD1. Germline V gives CDR1 LNHDA, CDR2 SQIVND (reference sequence). The V segment lost 7 bases and the J segment 7 bases; nucleotides outside the gene matches: 16. The CDR3 loop spans 16 amino acids. CDR3 nucleotide sequence: TGTGCCAGTAAAAATACAGGGGCACTAGGCGGGCAGCCCCAGCATTTT. This encodes CASKNTGALGGQPQHF. Filled out from reference TRBV19 and TRBJ1-5, the complete variable domain reads DGGITQSPKYLFRKEGQNVTLSCEQNLNHDAMYWYRQDPGQGLRLIYYSQIVNDFQKGDIAEGYSVSREKKESFPLTVTSAQKNPTAFYLCASKNTGALGGQPQHFGDGTRLSIL.

CDR3 sequence (DNA): TGTGCCAGCAGCGTAGGGCAGAGCTCCTATAATTCACCCCTCCACTTT. Protein product: CASSVGQSSYNSPLHF. This rearrangement joins TRBV9 to TRBJ1-6; no clear D. The CDR3 consists of 16 residues. In germline, CDR1 is SGDLS, CDR2 YYNGEE. V shed 0 bases and J shed 0 bases, with 7 bases lying between them. Supplemented by reference TRBV9 and TRBJ1-6, the full variable domain reads DSGVTQTPKHLITATGQRVTLRCSPRSGDLSVYWYQQSLDQGLQFLIQYYNGEERAKGNILERFSAQQFPDLHSELNLSSLELGDSALYFCASSVGQSSYNSPLHFGNGTRLTVT.

The gene calls are TRBV28 and TRBJ1-2; TRBD1 agrees at 7 bases. The CDR3 covers 15 residues. V trimming: 3 bases; J trimming: 0 bases; junction bases outside the gene matches: 4. Germline V gives CDR1 MDHEN, CDR2 SYDVKM. The CDR3 reads CASSFRDRANYGYTF. For the CDR3, the DNA is TGTGCCAGCAGTTTCCGGGACAGAGCTAACTATGGCTACACCTTC.

J is TRBJ2-7 and V is TRBV4-3, with 9 bases matching TRBD1. The V segment lost 5 bases and the J segment 4 bases; nucleotides outside the gene matches: 3. Germline CDR1 reads LGHNA; CDR2 reads YSLEER. The CDR3 runs 13 residues. The DNA for the CDR3 is TGCGCCAGCAGCTCAGGGACAGGGTACGAGCAGTACTTC. The encoded protein is CASSSGTGYEQYF.

V and J are TRBV5-4 and TRBJ2-2, with D perhaps TRBD2 (6 bases). Deletions cut 4 bases from V and 5 bases from J, with 12 bases between. The length of the CDR3 is 14 residues. Germline V CDR1 and CDR2: SGHNT, YYREEE (reference sequence). CDR3 sequence reads: CASSPWAGTGELFF. DNA of the CDR3: TGTGCCAGCAGCCCTTGGGCGGGAACCGGGGAGCTGTTTTTT.

This rearrangement joins TRBV30 to TRBJ2-1; D may be TRBD1 (6 bases). Germline-derived CDR1 and CDR2 are GTSNPN and SVGIG (reference sequence). This CDR3 spans 12 amino acids. Trimming left V 2 bases short and J 6 bases short, with 8 bases between. CDR3 in amino acids: CAWSTGFNEQFF. The CDR3 nucleotides read TGTGCCTGGAGTACAGGGTTCAATGAGCAGTTCTTC.

The gene calls are TRBV7-9 and TRBJ2-7; 7 nucleotides agree with TRBD2. Germline assignment: CDR1 SEHNR and CDR2 FQNEAQ (reference sequence). Trimming cost V 1 base and J 9 bases; bases outside gene matches: 6. This CDR3 is 13 amino acids long. The CDR3 region has the DNA TGTGCCAGCAGCTTAGGGGAGGGACGCGGGCAGTACTTC. Protein: CASSLGEGRGQYF.